In its sample, the clone carrying this TCR beta chain was seen a few times. The antigen remains unidentified. These data belong to a study of CD8 T cells in ankylosing spondylitis. Study-wide results and caveats: In reactive arthritis synovial fluid and blood, some motif variants had been reported before. Apparently characteristic of ankylosing spondylitis blood was a TCR beta motif (roughly eight highly homologous variants).

Each CDR3 protein is one row after TCRdb ran MiXCR on the 5' RACE reads. The sample has 300,000 to 400,000 distinct CDR3 sequences, around a tenth seen once. This CDR3 has 15 amino acids. After removal of 2 bases from V and 6 bases from J, the junction contained 5 bases not matched to a gene. Germline lookup yields CDR1 SGHTA and CDR2 FQGNSA. The chain recombines TRBV7-2 with TRBJ2-3; 10 nucleotides line up with TRBD2. The sequence derives from a female donor with ankylosing spondylitis or in good health (not recorded which). The source material was blood, either unsorted or a sorted T cell fraction (not recorded which). The CDR3 loop reads CASSLLAGAGDTQYF. In nucleotides, the CDR3 is TGTGCCAGCAGCTTACTAGCGGGGGCGGGGGATACGCAGTATTTT.